The 6 T cell receptor beta chains presented below share a single source sample, sequenced in a study of shared clonotypes between healthy human individuals. Profiling relied on immunoSEQ multiplex PCR, and the TCRdb table lists in-frame clones only, not all of them. The table includes over 2,000,000 clones, roughly 93% detected once. Selected positively for CCR7 and CD45RO-negative, naive CD8 cells excluded terminally differentiated effector memory CD45RA+ cells. Sequenced sample: naive CD8+ T cells from PBMCs. Every receptor here comes from a man aged 18 to 29 in good health. Some clones in this sample may be carry-over from other donors' samples.

V is TRBV27 and J is TRBJ1-1; TRBD1 aligns across 9 bases. The CDR3 extends over 14 amino acids. The trim removed 7 bases at V and 5 bases at J, leaving 8 bases unmatched. CDR1 is MNHEY, CDR2 SMNVEV, per germline (reference sequence). CDR3 in amino acids: CASTLDRGSTEAFF. The CDR3 bases are TGTGCCAGCACATTAGACAGGGGGTCTACTGAAGCTTTCTTT.

This clone was seen only once. The same CDR3 arises from other DNA sequences in this sample as well. V usage is TRBV28 and J usage is TRBJ1-5; 10 bases fit TRBD1. The CDR3 spans 14 residues. V lost 6 bases, J lost 5 bases, and 4 bases stayed unmatched. The germline V gene encodes CDR1 MDHEN and CDR2 SYDVKM. For the CDR3, the DNA is TGTGCCAGCAGCCCGGGACAGGGGTATCAGCCCCAGCATTTT. It specifies CASSPGQGYQPQHF. Using reference TRBV28 and TRBJ1-5 for the parts outside the CDR3, the full variable domain is DVKVTQSSRYLVKRTGEKVFLECVQDMDHENMFWYRQDPGLGLRLIYFSYDVKMKEKGDIPEGYSVSREKKERFSLILESASTNQTSMYLCASSPGQGYQPQHFGDGTRLSIL.

The chain is built from TRBV25-1 and TRBJ2-5, with 9 bases that match TRBD1. CDR3 length equals 17 residues. The V segment lost 7 bases and the J segment 5 bases; nucleotides outside the gene matches: 17. CDR1 MGHDK and CDR2 SYGVNS come from the germline V gene. The CDR3 is CASTISGDREGKETQYF. CDR3 sequence (DNA): TGTGCCAGCACGATCAGTGGGGACAGGGAAGGGAAGGAGACCCAGTACTTC.

Points on this clone: This sample includes further DNA sequences coding for the same CDR3. V gene TRBV4-3 combines with J gene TRBJ1-1; no reliable D call. Germline lookup yields CDR1 LGHNA and CDR2 YSLEER. V lost 0 bases, J lost 1 base, and 9 bases lay in between. The CDR3 has 15 amino acids. The CDR3 sequence: CASSQDLAGNTEAFF. In DNA form, the CDR3 reads TGCGCCAGCAGCCAAGATCTCGCGGGGAACACTGAAGCTTTCTTT.

CDR3 sequence: CSVEFPRGGFTDTQYF. CDR3 bases: TGCAGCGTTGAGTTCCCTCGCGGGGGTTTCACAGATACGCAGTATTTT. This chain connects TRBV29-1 to TRBJ2-3, with 7 bases aligning to TRBD2. Per germline, CDR1 SQVTM and CDR2 ANQGSEA. The CDR3 loop spans 16 amino acids. The V segment lost 3 bases and the J segment 2 bases; nucleotides outside the gene matches: 11.

The genes are TRBV9 and TRBJ2-7; D could derive from TRBD1 or TRBD2 (5 bases each). V was trimmed by 0 bases and J by 5 bases, leaving 12 bases between them. The germline V gene has CDR1 SGDLS and CDR2 YYNGEE. This CDR3 comprises 14 residues. The CDR3 sequence: CASSVAVRGDEQYF. CDR3 coding DNA: TGTGCCAGCAGCGTAGCCGTTCGGGGCGACGAGCAGTACTTC. Full variable domain (rest looked up from reference TRBV9 and TRBJ2-7): DSGVTQTPKHLITATGQRVTLRCSPRSGDLSVYWYQQSLDQGLQFLIQYYNGEERAKGNILERFSAQQFPDLHSELNLSSLELGDSALYFCASSVAVRGDEQYFGPGTRLTVT.